This T cell receptor beta chain was recovered during a study of Ad26.COV2.S vaccination and SARS-CoV-2 variants. Measured with immunoSEQ multiplex PCR; TCRdb has only the in-frame clones, and not every one. The sample contains hundreds of thousands of clones, roughly 87% of which appear only once. This clone came up a few times. The germline V gene encodes CDR1 SGHRS and CDR2 YFSETQ. This CDR3 has 13 residues. V dropped 0 bases and J dropped 6 bases, with 9 bases sitting between them. Sample treatment: around 19 received Ad26.COV2.S at low or high dose, single or two shots; 5 received placebo; per-sample allocation not given. Day 63 after the first vaccine or placebo injection was the time point for sampling.

This chain joins TRBV5-1 and TRBJ1-1; D is ambiguous. The sample consisted of peripheral blood, taken in a trial of Ad26.COV2.S vaccine versus placebo. This TCR came from a person aged 18-65 years who received the Ad26.COV2.S COVID-19 vaccine or a placebo. This CDR3 reads CASSLVRAAEAFF. DNA for the CDR3: TGCGCCAGCAGCTTGGTAAGGGCAGCTGAAGCTTTCTTT. Drawing the rest from reference TRBV5-1 and TRBJ1-1, the complete variable domain is KAGVTQTPRYLIKTRGQQVTLSCSPISGHRSVSWYQQTPGQGLQFLFEYFSETQRNKGNFPGRFSGRQFSNSRSEMNVSTLELGDSALYLCASSLVRAAEAFFGQGTRLTVV.